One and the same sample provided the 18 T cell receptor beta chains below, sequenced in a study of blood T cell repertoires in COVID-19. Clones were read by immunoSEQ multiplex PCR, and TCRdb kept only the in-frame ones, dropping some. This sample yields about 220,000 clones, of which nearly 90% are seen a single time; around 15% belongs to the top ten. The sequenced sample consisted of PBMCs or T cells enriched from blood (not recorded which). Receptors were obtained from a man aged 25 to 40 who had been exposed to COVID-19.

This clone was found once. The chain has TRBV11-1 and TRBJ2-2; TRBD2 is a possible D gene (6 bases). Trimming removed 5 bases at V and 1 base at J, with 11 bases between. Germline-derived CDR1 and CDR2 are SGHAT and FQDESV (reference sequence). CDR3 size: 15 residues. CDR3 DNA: TGTGCCAGCAGCCGCGGGACGGTGAACACCGGGGAGCTGTTTTTT. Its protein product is CASSRGTVNTGELFF.

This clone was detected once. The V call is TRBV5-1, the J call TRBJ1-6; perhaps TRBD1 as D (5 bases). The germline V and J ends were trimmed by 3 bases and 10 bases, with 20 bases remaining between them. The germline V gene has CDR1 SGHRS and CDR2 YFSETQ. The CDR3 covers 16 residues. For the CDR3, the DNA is TGCGCCAGCAGCTCACAGCAGGGAGGCCCGGGGTCACCCCTCCACTTT. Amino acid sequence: CASSSQQGGPGSPLHF.

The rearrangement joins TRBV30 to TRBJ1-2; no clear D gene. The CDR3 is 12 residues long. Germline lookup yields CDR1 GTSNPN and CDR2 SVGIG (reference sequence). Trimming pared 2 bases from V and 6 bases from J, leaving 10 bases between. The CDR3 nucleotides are TGTGCCTGGAGTTTCGGTAGCAATGGCTACACCTTC. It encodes CAWSFGSNGYTF.

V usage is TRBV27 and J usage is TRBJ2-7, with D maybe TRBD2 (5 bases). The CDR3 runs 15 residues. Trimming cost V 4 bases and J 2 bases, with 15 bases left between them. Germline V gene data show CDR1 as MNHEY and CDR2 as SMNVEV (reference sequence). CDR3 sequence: CASSSPGTSTYEQYF. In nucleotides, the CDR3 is TGTGCCAGCAGTTCCCCGGGAACATCCACCTACGAGCAGTACTTC.

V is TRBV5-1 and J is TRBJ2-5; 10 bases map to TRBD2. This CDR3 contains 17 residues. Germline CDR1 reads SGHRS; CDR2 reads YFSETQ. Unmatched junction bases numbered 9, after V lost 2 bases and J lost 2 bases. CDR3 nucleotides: TGCGCCAGCAGCTTATGGTCTAGCGGGGGCATACAAGAGACCCAGTACTTC. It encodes CASSLWSSGGIQETQYF. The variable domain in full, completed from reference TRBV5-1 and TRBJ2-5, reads KAGVTQTPRYLIKTRGQQVTLSCSPISGHRSVSWYQQTPGQGLQFLFEYFSETQRNKGNFPGRFSGRQFSNSRSEMNVSTLELGDSALYLCASSLWSSGGIQETQYFGPGTRLLVL.

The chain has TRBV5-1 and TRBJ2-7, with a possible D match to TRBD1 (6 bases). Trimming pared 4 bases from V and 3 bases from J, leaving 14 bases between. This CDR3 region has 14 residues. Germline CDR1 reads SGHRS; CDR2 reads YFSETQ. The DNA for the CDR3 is TGCGCCAGCAGCGTACGGGACATAAGCTACGAGCAGTACTTC. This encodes CASSVRDISYEQYF. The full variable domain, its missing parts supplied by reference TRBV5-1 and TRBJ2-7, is KAGVTQTPRYLIKTRGQQVTLSCSPISGHRSVSWYQQTPGQGLQFLFEYFSETQRNKGNFPGRFSGRQFSNSRSEMNVSTLELGDSALYLCASSVRDISYEQYFGPGTRLTVT.

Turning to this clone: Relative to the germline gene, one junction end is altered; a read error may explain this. CDR3 nucleotide sequence: TGTGCCATCAATGAGGGCCGAGGGCCCTACAATGAGCAGTTCTTC. As protein: CAINEGRGPYNEQFF. The chain has TRBV10-3 and TRBJ2-1; perhaps TRBD2 as D (5 bases). This CDR3 spans 15 amino acids. Germline V CDR1 and CDR2: ENHRY, SYGVKD.

DNA of the CDR3: TGCGCCAGCAGCTGGGCGGGGAATCAAGAGACCCAGTACTTC. Translation gives CASSWAGNQETQYF. The chain has TRBV5-1 and TRBJ2-5; D perhaps matches TRBD2 (6 bases). Germline CDR1 is SGHRS and CDR2 is YFSETQ. Trimming removed 3 bases at V and 2 bases at J, with 11 bases between. The CDR3 runs 14 residues.

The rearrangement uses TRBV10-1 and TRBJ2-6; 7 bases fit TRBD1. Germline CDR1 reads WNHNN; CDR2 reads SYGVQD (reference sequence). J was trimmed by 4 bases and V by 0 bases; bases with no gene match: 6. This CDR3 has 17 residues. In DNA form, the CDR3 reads TGCGCCAGCAGTGAGTCGGCGACAGGGTACGGGGCCAACGTCCTGACTTTC. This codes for CASSESATGYGANVLTF.

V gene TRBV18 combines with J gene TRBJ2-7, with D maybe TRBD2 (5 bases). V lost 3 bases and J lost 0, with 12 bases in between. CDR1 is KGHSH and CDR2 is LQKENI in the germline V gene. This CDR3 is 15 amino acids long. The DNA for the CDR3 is TGTGCCAGCTCACCCGGTAGCGATAGCTCCTACGAGCAGTACTTC. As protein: CASSPGSDSSYEQYF.

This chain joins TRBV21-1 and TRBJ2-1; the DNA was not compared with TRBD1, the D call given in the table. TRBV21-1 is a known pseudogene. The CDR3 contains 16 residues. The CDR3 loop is CASYSTQDSSYNEQFF. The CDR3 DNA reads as TGTGCCAGCTACAGTACCCAAGACAGCTCCTACAATGAGCAGTTCTTC.

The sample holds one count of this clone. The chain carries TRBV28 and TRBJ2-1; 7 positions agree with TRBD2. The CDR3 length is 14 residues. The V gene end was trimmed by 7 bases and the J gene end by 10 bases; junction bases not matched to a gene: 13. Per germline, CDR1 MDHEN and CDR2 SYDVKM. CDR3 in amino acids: CASKYGAGVKEQFF. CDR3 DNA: TGTGCCAGCAAGTACGGGGCGGGGGTTAAGGAGCAGTTCTTC.

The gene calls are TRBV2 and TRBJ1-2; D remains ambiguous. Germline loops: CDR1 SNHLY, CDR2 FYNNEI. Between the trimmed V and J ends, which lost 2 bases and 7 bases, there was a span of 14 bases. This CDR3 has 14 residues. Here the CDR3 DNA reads TGTGCCAGCAGTGAATGGAGGGTCAATCGTGGCTACACCTTC. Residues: CASSEWRVNRGYTF.

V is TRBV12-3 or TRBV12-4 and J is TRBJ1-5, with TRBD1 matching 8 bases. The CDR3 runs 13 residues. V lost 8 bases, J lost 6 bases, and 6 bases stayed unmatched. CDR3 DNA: TGTGCCAGCGATGGACAGGGCGGTCAGCCCCAGCATTTT. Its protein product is CASDGQGGQPQHF.

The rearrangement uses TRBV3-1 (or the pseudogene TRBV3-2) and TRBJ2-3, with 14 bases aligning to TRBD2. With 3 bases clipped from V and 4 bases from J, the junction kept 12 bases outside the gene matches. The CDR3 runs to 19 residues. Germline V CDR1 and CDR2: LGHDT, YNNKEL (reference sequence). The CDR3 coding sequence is TGTGCCAGCAGCCAGGGACTAGCGGGGGCGCAGACAGCCGCAGATACGCAGTATTTT. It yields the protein CASSQGLAGAQTAADTQYF.

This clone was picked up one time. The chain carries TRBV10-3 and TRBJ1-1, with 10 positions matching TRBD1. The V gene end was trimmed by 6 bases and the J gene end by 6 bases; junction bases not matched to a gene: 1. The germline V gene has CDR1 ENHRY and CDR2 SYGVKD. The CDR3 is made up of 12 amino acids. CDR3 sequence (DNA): TGTGCCATCAGGGGACAGGGGCCTGAAGCTTTCTTT. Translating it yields CAIRGQGPEAFF.

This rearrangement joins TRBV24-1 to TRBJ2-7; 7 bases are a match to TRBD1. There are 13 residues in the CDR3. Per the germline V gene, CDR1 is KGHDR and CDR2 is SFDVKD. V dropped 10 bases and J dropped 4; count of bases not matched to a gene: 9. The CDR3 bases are TGTGCCACGATGAGGGGGCAGCTATACGAGCAGTACTTC. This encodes CATMRGQLYEQYF.

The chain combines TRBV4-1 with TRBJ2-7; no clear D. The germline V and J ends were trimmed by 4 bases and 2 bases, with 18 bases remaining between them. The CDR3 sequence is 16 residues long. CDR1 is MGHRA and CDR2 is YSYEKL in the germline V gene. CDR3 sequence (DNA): TGCGCCAGCAGCCTAACCTTAAGCGTCCCGGCCTACGAGCAGTACTTC. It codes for CASSLTLSVPAYEQYF.